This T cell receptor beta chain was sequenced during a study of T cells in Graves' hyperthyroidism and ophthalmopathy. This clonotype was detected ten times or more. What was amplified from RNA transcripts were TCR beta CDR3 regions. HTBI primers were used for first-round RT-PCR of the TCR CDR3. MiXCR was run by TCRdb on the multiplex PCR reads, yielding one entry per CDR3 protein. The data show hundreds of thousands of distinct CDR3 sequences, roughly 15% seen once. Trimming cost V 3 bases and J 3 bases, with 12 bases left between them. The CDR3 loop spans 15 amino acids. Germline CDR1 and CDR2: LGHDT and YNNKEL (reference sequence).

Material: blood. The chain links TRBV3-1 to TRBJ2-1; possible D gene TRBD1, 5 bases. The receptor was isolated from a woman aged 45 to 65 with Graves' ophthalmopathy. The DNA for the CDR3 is TGTGCCAGCAGCCAGTGGGGCCCTGTCTACAATGAGCAGTTCTTC. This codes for CASSQWGPVYNEQFF.